The 26 T cell receptor beta chains presented below share a single source sample, sequenced in a study of cytomegalovirus exposure and HLA in healthy donors. Data came from immunoSEQ multiplex PCR; TCRdb stores just in-frame clones and leaves some out. The table includes some 130,000 clones, around 93% detected once. The sequencing input was PBMCs. Receptors were obtained from a young man in good health and CMV-seropositive.

The V gene is TRBV5-3, the J gene TRBJ2-2; 9 positions agree with TRBD1. TRBV5-3 is noted as an ORF with a role that remains uncertain. There are 16 residues in the CDR3. Germline trimming cut 5 bases from V and 6 bases from J; bases unmatched to any gene: 11. The CDR3 spells CARRDRGSFEAGELFF. The CDR3 nucleotides read TGTGCCAGAAGAGACAGGGGGTCTTTCGAGGCCGGGGAGCTGTTTTTT.

The table lists this clone with a count of one. CDR3: CAISEADQGITEAFF. CDR3 nucleotides: TGTGCCATCAGTGAGGCAGACCAGGGAATCACTGAAGCTTTCTTT. The chain joins TRBV10-3 to TRBJ1-1, with D possibly TRBD1 on 5 matching bases. Looked up from germline, CDR1 is ENHRY and CDR2 is SYGVKD. The CDR3 length is 15 residues. V was clipped by 2 bases and J by 4 bases, with 14 bases between them.

This chain joins TRBV6-5 and TRBJ1-4, with 9 bases that match TRBD1. V shed 5 bases, J shed 8 bases, and the junction held 9 bases outside the gene matches. CDR3 size: 15 residues. CDR1 is MNHEY and CDR2 is SVGAGI in the germline V gene. CDR3 residues: CASSPTGGAGEKLFF. The CDR3 coding sequence is TGTGCCAGCAGTCCCACAGGGGGCGCCGGGGAAAAACTGTTTTTT.

The chain combines TRBV7-9 with TRBJ2-1, with TRBD2 as a possible D gene (5 bases). Between the trimmed V and J ends, which lost 3 bases and 1 base, there was a span of 10 bases. CDR1 SEHNR and CDR2 FQNEAQ come from the germline V gene (reference sequence). This CDR3 has 15 residues. DNA for the CDR3: TGTGCCAGCAGCTTGGTAGGAGGATCCTACAATGAGCAGTTCTTC. Translating gives CASSLVGGSYNEQFF.

The chain recombines TRBV28 with TRBJ2-1; perhaps TRBD1 as D (5 bases). From germline, CDR1 is MDHEN and CDR2 SYDVKM. Trimming took off 4 bases at V and 8 bases at J, with 12 bases between the two ends. The CDR3 contains 13 residues. The CDR3 nucleotides are TGTGCCAGCAGTTCCCTACAGGATGATGAGCAGTTCTTC. It encodes CASSSLQDDEQFF.

The chain uses TRBV27 and TRBJ2-1; perhaps TRBD2 as D (6 bases). The CDR3 runs 16 residues. Trimming took 2 bases from V and 1 from J, leaving 12 bases between them. Germline V gene sequence: CDR1 MNHEY, CDR2 SMNVEV (reference sequence). The CDR3 is CASSLAGTPSYNEQFF. The CDR3 region has the DNA TGTGCCAGCAGTTTAGCCGGGACTCCATCCTACAATGAGCAGTTCTTC.

The V gene is TRBV4-2, the J gene TRBJ1-2; 8 positions match TRBD1. There are 15 residues in the CDR3. The germline CDR1 and CDR2 sequences are LGHNA and YNFKEQ. V was pared by 4 bases and J by 4 bases, with 8 bases of the junction left unmatched. CDR3 in amino acids: CASSRPGQDLYGYTF. In nucleotides, the CDR3 is TGTGCCAGCAGCCGCCCGGGACAGGACCTCTATGGCTACACCTTC.

This chain joins TRBV2 and TRBJ1-3; a possible D gene is TRBD1 (5 bases). Germline loops: CDR1 SNHLY, CDR2 FYNNEI. CDR3 length: 14 amino acids. With 6 bases removed from V and 4 bases from J, the gap between germline ends came to 13 bases. CDR3 in amino acids: CASSETRGGNTIYF. The CDR3 DNA is TGTGCCAGCAGCGAGACAAGGGGAGGAAACACCATATATTTT.

The chain has TRBV27 and TRBJ1-5, with TRBD1 as a possible D gene (5 bases). V lost 2 bases, J lost 4 bases, and 12 bases lay in between. The CDR3 contains 15 residues. The V gene's germline CDR1 is MNHEY and CDR2 SMNVEV (reference sequence). DNA of the CDR3: TGTGCCAGCAGTTTAGGGCGGGGGGGGAATCAGCCCCAGCATTTT. This gives the protein CASSLGRGGNQPQHF.

V gene TRBV30 combines with J gene TRBJ1-5, with a tentative D call TRBD1 (6 bases). The germline V gene encodes CDR1 GTSNPN and CDR2 SVGIG (reference sequence). Trimming took off 0 bases at V and 7 bases at J, with 13 bases between the two ends. This CDR3 is built from 14 residues. CDR3: CAWSVGARVQPQHF. The CDR3 DNA is TGTGCCTGGAGTGTGGGGGCGCGGGTGCAGCCCCAGCATTTT.

This clone was counted a few times. The chain carries TRBV6-5 and TRBJ1-2, with D tentatively TRBD1 (6 bases). The germline V gene has CDR1 MNHEY and CDR2 SVGAGI. V gave up 5 bases and J gave up 7 bases, with 17 bases separating them. The CDR3 is 14 residues long. CDR3: CASSQRMGARGYTF. CDR3 nucleotides: TGTGCCAGCAGTCAACGAATGGGGGCGCGTGGCTACACCTTC.

The chain joins TRBV7-9 to TRBJ1-2, with D hard to call. V shed 5 bases and J shed 4 bases, with 17 bases lying between them. Germline CDR1 SEHNR, CDR2 FQNEAQ (reference sequence). The CDR3 is made up of 15 amino acids. The DNA of the CDR3 is TGTGCCAGCAGCCCACCCGGGAGGTTGGGCTATGGCTACACCTTC. Encoded protein: CASSPPGRLGYGYTF.

The chain joins TRBV14 to TRBJ1-1; 8 nucleotides agree with TRBD1. The CDR3 is made up of 13 amino acids. The germline V gene has CDR1 SGHDN and CDR2 FVKESK. The V segment lost 10 bases and the J segment 4 bases; nucleotides outside the gene matches: 8. The CDR3 bases are TGTGCCACCACGACAGGGGTACTCACTGAAGCTTTCTTT. Encoded protein: CATTTGVLTEAFF.

V gene TRBV14 combines with J gene TRBJ2-3, with TRBD1 as a possible D gene (6 bases). Trimming pared 4 bases from V and 2 bases from J, leaving 13 bases between. The CDR3 has 15 residues. Per germline, CDR1 SGHDN and CDR2 FVKESK. For the CDR3, the DNA is TGTGCCAGCAGCCTAGGGGGTACAGACACAGATACGCAGTATTTT. This sequence encodes CASSLGGTDTDTQYF.

The J gene is TRBJ2-7, the V gene TRBV27; 14 bases agree with TRBD2. The V gene end was trimmed by 0 bases and the J gene end by 5 bases; junction bases not matched to a gene: 6. The length of the CDR3 is 17 residues. Germline CDR1 and CDR2: MNHEY and SMNVEV (reference sequence). For the CDR3, the DNA is TGTGCCAGCAGTTTATCCGGGACTAGCGGGAGAACCCACGAGCAGTACTTC. Residues: CASSLSGTSGRTHEQYF.

The table lists this clone with a count of one. The rearrangement links TRBV2 to TRBJ2-1, with 10 bases that match TRBD2. The V gene's germline CDR1 is SNHLY and CDR2 FYNNEI. Trimming at V came to 2 bases and at J to 9 bases, leaving 7 bases not matched to a gene. The CDR3 runs 15 residues. CDR3: CASSESGRAGGEQFF. For the CDR3, the DNA is TGTGCCAGCAGTGAAAGCGGGAGGGCCGGAGGTGAGCAGTTCTTC.

The chain uses TRBV11-3 and TRBJ2-2; 8 bases map to TRBD1. The CDR3 spans 15 residues. Trimming took 6 bases from V and 3 from J; bases not matched to a gene: 6. CDR1 SGHNT and CDR2 YENEEA come from the germline V gene. Here the CDR3 reads CASSSGTGYTGELFF. As DNA, the CDR3 is TGTGCCAGCAGTTCCGGGACAGGCTACACCGGGGAGCTGTTTTTT.

This clone was recorded once. The CDR3: CASSPRTGGLQQFF. CDR3 nucleotides: TGTGCCAGCAGTCCGAGGACAGGGGGCCTCCAACAGTTCTTC. The gene calls are TRBV2 and TRBJ2-1, with 11 nucleotides matching TRBD1. V lost 5 bases, J lost 13 bases, and 10 bases stayed unmatched. Germline V gene data show CDR1 as SNHLY and CDR2 as FYNNEI. This CDR3 has 14 amino acids.

This chain links TRBV6-5 with TRBJ1-2; possible D gene TRBD1, 5 bases. Germline CDR1 is MNHEY and CDR2 is SVGAGI. The CDR3 length is 14 residues. The germline V and J ends were trimmed by 5 bases and 1 base, with 11 bases remaining between them. For the CDR3, the DNA is TGTGCCAGCAGTCCAGGGCAGTTTAACTATGGCTACACCTTC. It translates to CASSPGQFNYGYTF.

The chain uses TRBV7-9 and TRBJ2-1; 14 bases align to TRBD2. The trim removed 4 bases at V and 7 bases at J, leaving 12 bases unmatched. Germline values: CDR1 SEHNR, CDR2 FQNEAQ (reference sequence). This CDR3 is 18 amino acids long. The CDR3 sequence: CASSSGLAGGTRYNEQFF. The DNA of the CDR3 is TGTGCCAGCAGCTCAGGACTAGCGGGAGGTACCCGTTATAATGAGCAGTTCTTC.

This chain connects TRBV2 to TRBJ2-1; 8 bases fit TRBD2. The CDR3 totals 14 residues. V shed 7 bases, J shed 8 bases, and the junction held 10 bases outside the gene matches. Germline V gives CDR1 SNHLY, CDR2 FYNNEI. The CDR3 sequence is CASTGGGGPDEQFF. The CDR3 nucleotides are TGTGCCAGCACCGGGGGGGGAGGGCCGGATGAGCAGTTCTTC. The full variable domain, with the rest looked up from reference TRBV2 and TRBJ2-1, is EPEVTQTPSHQVTQMGQEVILRCVPISNHLYFYWYRQILGQKVEFLVSFYNNEISEKSEIFDDQFSVERPDGSNFTLKIRSTKLEDSAMYFCASTGGGGPDEQFFGPGTRLTVL.

CDR3 sequence: CASSLLAGDTYEQYF. The CDR3 bases are TGTGCCAGCAGCTTACTCGCGGGAGATACCTACGAGCAGTACTTC. The V gene is TRBV7-9, the J gene TRBJ2-7; 7 nucleotides agree with TRBD2. Germline V CDR1 and CDR2: SEHNR, FQNEAQ (reference sequence). J gave up 2 bases and V 2 bases, and 6 bases lay outside the gene matches. The CDR3 totals 15 residues.

The chain carries TRBV27 and TRBJ2-3, with TRBD2 matching 10 bases. Trimming removed 4 bases from V and 5 bases from J; junction bases left unmatched: 18. The CDR3 has 19 amino acids. Germline CDR1 MNHEY, CDR2 SMNVEV (reference sequence). The DNA for the CDR3 is TGTGCCAGCAGTTGTCTAGCGGGAGAGTGGGGGTATACACGAGATACGCAGTATTTT. This sequence encodes CASSCLAGEWGYTRDTQYF.

The chain combines TRBV29-1 with TRBJ2-3; weak D call: TRBD2 (5 bases). The V end lost 6 bases, the J end lost 0 bases, and 10 bases lay between the germline ends. CDR1 is SQVTM and CDR2 is ANQGSEA in the germline V gene. This CDR3 region has 13 residues. This CDR3 reads CSVGWTSTDTQYF. In nucleotides, the CDR3 is TGCAGCGTCGGGTGGACTAGCACAGATACGCAGTATTTT.

J is TRBJ2-1 and V is TRBV28; 7 bases line up with TRBD2. J lost 8 bases, V lost 5 bases, and 15 bases had no gene match. In germline, CDR1 is MDHEN, CDR2 SYDVKM. CDR3 length: 16 amino acids. CDR3 region: CASSKPWDYRGDEQFF. The CDR3 DNA is TGTGCCAGCAGTAAACCCTGGGACTATCGAGGCGATGAGCAGTTCTTC. Complete variable domain (other parts from reference TRBV28 and TRBJ2-1): DVKVTQSSRYLVKRTGEKVFLECVQDMDHENMFWYRQDPGLGLRLIYFSYDVKMKEKGDIPEGYSVSREKKERFSLILESASTNQTSMYLCASSKPWDYRGDEQFFGPGTRLTVL.

This chain uses TRBV7-2 with TRBJ2-2; D perhaps matches TRBD1 (6 bases). Trimming left V 5 bases short and J 7 bases short, with 11 bases between. The CDR3 has 13 residues. Germline V CDR1 and CDR2: SGHTA, FQGNSA. The CDR3 sequence is CASSAQGNGELFF. The DNA of the CDR3 is TGTGCCAGCAGCGCGCAGGGGAACGGGGAGCTGTTTTTT.